This T cell receptor (beta chain) was captured by sequencing in a study of blood T cell repertoires in COVID-19. Across the study: The United States, Italy and Spain supplied acute and convalescent COVID-19 samples.

TCRdb keeps only in-frame clones here, not all; method: immunoSEQ multiplex PCR. Here the sample spans about 140,000 clones, more than 70% being singletons. Membership in each cohort depended on participant-reported clinical history. The CDR3 is 17 amino acids. The chain couples TRBV21-1 to TRBJ2-1; the table calls TRBD2, which could not be checked here. TRBV21-1 constitutes a pseudogene. The sample was PBMCs or T cells enriched from blood (not recorded which). The clonotype was recovered from a man in his forties or fifties with acute COVID-19. The CDR3 DNA sequence: TGTGCCAGCAGCAAAGCTCGGGGGGAGGGCCAGGGAAATGAGCAGTTCTTC. This gives the protein CASSKARGEGQGNEQFF.